Sequencing of this T cell receptor beta chain was carried out in a study of blood T cell repertoires in COVID-19. Here immunoSEQ multiplex PCR was the method, and the copy in TCRdb shows in-frame clones only, minus some. This sample yields 150,000 to 200,000 clones, of which roughly nine tenths are seen a single time; roughly 9.7% belongs to the top ten. CDR3 length: 16 amino acids. The specimen was peripheral blood. The rearrangement uses TRBV21-1 and TRBJ1-2. TRBV21-1 is a recognized pseudogene. The receptor's source is a woman aged 55 to 70 with COVID-19, enrolled during active disease. DNA for the CDR3: TGTGCCAGCAACCTTCCTAAAGGTCCAGATCTAGATGGCTACACCTTC. It yields the protein CASNLPKGPDLDGYTF.